This paragraph covers one T cell receptor beta chain sequence. The antigen is undetermined. Use of 60 Vbeta and 13 Jbeta primers characterized the PCR. Data came from immunoSEQ multiplex PCR; TCRdb stores just in-frame clones and leaves some out. The sample lists 75,000 to 95,000 clones; around 78% were seen once. There are 17 residues in the CDR3. Germline V gives CDR1 SEHNR, CDR2 FQNEAQ (reference sequence). The V end was cut by 5 bases, the J end by 3 bases, with 20 bases between. The data are from a study of cytomegalovirus exposure and HLA in healthy donors. Study conclusions and caveats: A later analysis reportedly found fewer N-insertions in an Asian-associated ancestry cluster than the roughly 680-donor mean. In an earlier analysis, productive rearrangement rates for most beta V segments clustered near 87% or 30%. Later analysis suggested most CMV-associated TCR beta chains were HLA-restricted.

The specimen was PBMCs. This clonotype was sampled from a woman between 35 and 50 years old in good health and CMV-seropositive. This sequence joins TRBV7-9 and TRBJ2-4, with D tentatively TRBD1 (8 bases). CDR3 region: CASSGGGRGLDKNIQYF. CDR3 in DNA: TGTGCCAGCAGCGGGGGGGGCAGGGGGCTTGACAAAAACATTCAGTACTTC.